This is a list of T cell receptor beta chains from one sample in a study of T cells after yellow fever vaccination. One entry per CDR3 protein, called by TCRdb with MiXCR from the 5' RACE reads. The repertoire holds more than 95,000 distinct CDR3 sequences, about 6.8% seen once, with 2.7% in the top ten. Source: CD4+ T cells sorted from PBMCs, taken more than 40 days after the first yellow fever vaccination. The receptors were sampled from a man aged 18 to 29 who received the YFV17D yellow fever vaccine. Both conserved end residues are part of each CDR3. The D gene is left open where the match is weak. A row's size may be missing; if present it is once, few, many or a size class.

cdr3_aa	cdr3_nt	d_call	v_call	j_call	clone_size
CSAIQGAAGYTF	TGCAGTGCTATACAGGGGGCAGCTGGCTACACCTTC	TRBD1	TRBV20-1	TRBJ1-2	few
CASSRMDGNQPQHF	TGTGCCAGCAGTCGCATGGATGGCAATCAGCCCCAGCATTTT	NA	TRBV6-5	TRBJ1-5	few
CSAPWGQGRHQPQHF	TGCAGTGCTCCCTGGGGGCAGGGGAGACATCAGCCCCAGCATTTT	NA	TRBV20-1	TRBJ1-5	many
CASSWPDSPLHF	TGCGCCAGCAGCTGGCCTGATTCACCCCTCCACTTT	NA	TRBV5-1	TRBJ1-6	many
CASSSRAEAFF	TGCGCCAGCAGCTCACGCGCTGAAGCTTTCTTT	NA	TRBV5-1	TRBJ1-1	many
CSGAANSYEQYF	TGCAGTGGGGCAGCCAACTCCTACGAGCAGTACTTC	NA	TRBV20-1	TRBJ2-7	many
CASGGKRGGHNEQFF	TGTGCCAGCGGGGGAAAGCGGGGGGGCCACAATGAGCAGTTCTTC	TRBD2	TRBV6-2/TRBV6-3	TRBJ2-1	many
CAISEPSSYNEQFF	TGTGCCATCAGTGAGCCTAGCTCCTACAATGAGCAGTTCTTC	NA	TRBV10-3	TRBJ2-1	many
CASSQVWGQGARNEQFF	TGCGCCAGCAGCCAAGTCTGGGGACAGGGGGCCCGCAATGAGCAGTTCTTC	TRBD1	TRBV4-3	TRBJ2-1	many
CASRRTSGELLTGANVLTF	TGCGCCAGCAGACGGACTAGCGGGGAACTTTTAACTGGGGCCAACGTCCTGACTTTC	TRBD2	TRBV5-1	TRBJ2-6	few
CASSSLRGSTDTQYF	TGTGCCAGCAGCTCCTTGCGGGGGAGCACAGATACGCAGTATTTT	TRBD2	TRBV7-3	TRBJ2-3	many
CAIRRSERGADQYF	TGTGCCATCAGGAGGTCGGAGCGGGGGGCAGATCAGTACTTC	TRBD2	TRBV10-3	TRBJ2-5	many
CASSLVRTGSLGTEAFF	TGCGCCAGCAGCTTGGTTAGGACAGGGTCCCTAGGCACTGAAGCTTTCTTT	TRBD1	TRBV5-1	TRBJ1-1	many
CASSVTGYSYEQYF	TGTGCCAGCAGTGTGACAGGGTACTCCTACGAGCAGTACTTC	TRBD1	TRBV27	TRBJ2-7	many
CASSLVSLALSYEQYF	TGTGCCAGCAGCTTAGTGAGTCTAGCGTTATCCTACGAGCAGTACTTC	NA	TRBV7-2	TRBJ2-7	NA
CASRPPGARNTIYF	TGTGCCAGCAGACCCCCGGGGGCGAGAAACACCATATATTTT	NA	TRBV6-1	TRBJ1-3	many
CASSPWAGSGELFF	TGTGCCAGCAGCCCGTGGGCAGGATCCGGGGAGCTGTTTTTT	NA	TRBV7-2	TRBJ2-2	many
CASKPLGGNDNEQFF	TGCGCCAGCAAGCCCCTTGGTGGGAATGACAATGAGCAGTTCTTC	NA	TRBV5-1	TRBJ2-1	many
CASRDGSMNTEAFF	TGTGCCAGCAGGGACGGATCTATGAACACTGAAGCTTTCTTT	NA	TRBV6-1	TRBJ1-1	many
CASGRLAGTDTQYF	TGTGCCAGCGGCCGGCTAGCGGGCACAGATACGCAGTATTTT	TRBD2	TRBV19	TRBJ2-3	many
CASSSDGSTDTQYF	TGTGCCAGCAGCTCGGACGGTAGCACAGATACGCAGTATTTT	NA	TRBV5-5	TRBJ2-3	many
CASSREQGGWVNTEAFF	TGTGCCAGCAGCAGAGAGCAGGGCGGTTGGGTGAACACTGAAGCTTTCTTT	NA	TRBV6-5	TRBJ1-1	many
CASSFHSNQPQHF	TGTGCCAGCAGTTTCCATAGCAATCAGCCCCAGCATTTT	NA	TRBV12-3/TRBV12-4	TRBJ1-5	few
CASSLVRDSGANVLTF	TGCGCCAGCAGCTTGGTTCGAGACTCTGGGGCCAACGTCCTGACTTTC	NA	TRBV5-1	TRBJ2-6	many
CASSAGEGANQETQYF	TGCGCCAGCAGCGCGGGTGAAGGGGCGAACCAAGAGACCCAGTACTTC	NA	TRBV5-1	TRBJ2-5	many
CASSFEVSRSTDTQYF	TGTGCCAGCAGTTTCGAAGTTAGCCGAAGCACAGATACGCAGTATTTT	NA	TRBV12-3/TRBV12-4	TRBJ2-3	many
CSAHRQGGTEAFF	TGCAGTGCTCATCGACAGGGAGGCACTGAAGCTTTCTTT	TRBD1	TRBV20-1	TRBJ1-1	NA
CASSSGTADYEQYF	TGTGCCAGCAGCTCCGGGACCGCTGACTACGAGCAGTACTTC	NA	TRBV2	TRBJ2-7	many
CASTGGAVETQYF	TGCGCCAGCACAGGGGGCGCGGTCGAGACCCAGTACTTC	TRBD1	TRBV5-1	TRBJ2-5	NA
CAISGGPHSSYNSPLHF	TGTGCCATCAGTGGGGGACCTCACAGCTCCTATAATTCACCCCTCCACTTT	NA	TRBV10-3	TRBJ1-6	many
CASSQERGINEQFF	TGTGCCAGCAGCCAAGAGCGGGGTATTAATGAGCAGTTCTTC	NA	TRBV3-1	TRBJ2-1	many
CASSRNVGPGTQYF	TGTGCCAGCAGCCGAAACGTGGGCCCGGGGACCCAGTACTTC	NA	TRBV7-6	TRBJ2-5	NA
CASSSWGGSETQYF	TGTGCCAGCAGCTCCTGGGGGGGGAGCGAGACCCAGTACTTC	TRBD2	TRBV11-2	TRBJ2-5	many
CASSQEPVPDTQYF	TGTGCCAGCAGCCAAGAGCCAGTACCAGATACGCAGTATTTT	NA	TRBV3-1	TRBJ2-3	many
CASSPRQGSGYTF	TGCGCCAGCAGCCCCCGACAGGGTAGCGGCTACACCTTC	TRBD1	TRBV4-1	TRBJ1-2	many
CASSSWTGVPSFTKNIQYF	TGTGCCAGCAGCTCCTGGACAGGGGTGCCATCGTTTACCAAAAACATTCAGTACTTC	TRBD1	TRBV11-2	TRBJ2-4	many
CASSVGADTQYF	TGTGCCAGCAGCGTAGGGGCAGATACGCAGTATTTT	NA	TRBV9	TRBJ2-3	many
CASSPRGRAEAFF	TGTGCCAGCAGCCCACGGGGTCGCGCTGAAGCTTTCTTT	NA	TRBV7-2	TRBJ1-1	NA
CASSPFLGTGSYSPLHF	TGCGCCAGCAGCCCCTTCCTGGGCACAGGGTCGTATTCACCCCTCCACTTT	NA	TRBV4-1	TRBJ1-6	many
CASSSDPGALGRNQPQHF	TGTGCCAGCAGCTCCGATCCGGGGGCGCTTGGAAGGAATCAGCCCCAGCATTTT	NA	TRBV7-9	TRBJ1-5	many
CSARDGNRNEKLFF	TGCAGTGCTAGAGATGGGAATCGTAATGAAAAACTGTTTTTT	NA	TRBV20-1	TRBJ1-4	many
CASSFPSGVSGANVLTF	TGTGCCAGCAGCTTTCCTAGCGGGGTATCAGGGGCCAACGTCCTGACTTTC	TRBD2	TRBV5-5	TRBJ2-6	many
CASSYRLPKKDGYTF	TGTGCCAGCAGTTATCGATTACCTAAAAAGGATGGCTACACCTTC	NA	TRBV6-5	TRBJ1-2	many
CASSQGRGSYEQYF	TGTGCCAGCAGCCAAGGCAGGGGCTCCTACGAGCAGTACTTC	NA	TRBV4-2	TRBJ2-7	many
CASSQIQGSYNEQFF	TGTGCCAGCAGCCAAATACAGGGCTCCTACAATGAGCAGTTCTTC	NA	TRBV14	TRBJ2-1	many
CSVGQGAQGANVLTF	TGCAGCGTTGGACAAGGTGCTCAAGGGGCCAACGTCCTGACTTTC	NA	TRBV29-1	TRBJ2-6	many
CASSLVSSLSAGYTF	TGTGCCAGCAGCTTAGTCTCTAGCCTGAGTGCGGGCTACACCTTC	NA	TRBV7-2	TRBJ1-2	many